This T cell receptor beta chain was obtained from a study of shared clonotypes between healthy human individuals. Naive CD8 cells lacked CD45RO and underwent positive selection for CCR7, leaving out terminally differentiated effector memory CD45RA+ cells. Adult Caucasians living in Nashville, Tennessee made up all of the donors. On this clone: The antigen is not known.

The table came from immunoSEQ multiplex PCR; TCRdb's copy has only in-frame clones and leaves some out. The table records about 2.1 million clones, around 93% of them present only once. Study results and limitations: The researchers took only blood, and tissue repertoires probably look different.

Per the germline V gene, CDR1 is SGHNT and CDR2 is YENEEA. CDR3 length equals 16 residues. Trimming took 5 bases from V and 5 from J, leaving 18 bases between them. The genes are TRBV11-3 and TRBJ2-2; no clear D. The receptor comes from a young man in good health. Some clones in this sample may be carry-over from other donors' samples. Sample: naive CD8+ T cells from PBMCs. CDR3 DNA sequence: TGTGCCAGCAGCCAGGACCTCACCTCCGGGACCGGGGAGCTGTTTTTT. It specifies CASSQDLTSGTGELFF.